One sample yielded the 24 T cell receptor beta chains listed below, sequenced in a study of neurological immune-mediated disorders. MiXCR, run by TCRdb on the 5' RACE reads, gives a single entry per CDR3 protein. Among 80,000 to 85,000 distinct CDR3 sequences listed, approximately 2.8% were seen once. Specimen: PBMCs. Receptor source: a woman in her thirties with multiple sclerosis.

Many counts were recorded for this clonotype. The rearrangement joins TRBV7-2 to TRBJ2-1, with 8 bases that match TRBD2. With V trimmed by 2 bases and J by 6 bases, 6 bases remained unmatched. The CDR3 contains 15 residues. Per germline, CDR1 SGHTA and CDR2 FQGNSA. CDR3 nucleotide sequence: TGTGCCAGCAGCTTATCCCCAGCGGGAGTCAATGAGCAGTTCTTC. Translation: CASSLSPAGVNEQFF.

This clonotype was detected many times. The chain links TRBV20-1 to TRBJ2-3; D remains ambiguous. V gave up 3 bases and J gave up 0 bases, with 10 bases separating them. Germline assignment: CDR1 DFQATT and CDR2 SNEGSKA (reference sequence). The CDR3 totals 14 residues. The DNA for the CDR3 is TGCAGTGCTAGTATCGCGGCTAGCACAGATACGCAGTATTTT. Translation: CSASIAASTDTQYF.

The chain joins TRBV20-1 to TRBJ2-2; 10 nucleotides agree with TRBD2. This CDR3 spans 14 amino acids. Trimming removed 5 bases from V and 7 bases from J; junction bases left unmatched: 7. Looked up from germline, CDR1 is DFQATT and CDR2 is SNEGSKA (reference sequence). The CDR3 DNA is TGCAGTGCTCCCTCCACTAGCGGGAACGGGGAGCTGTTTTTT. Its translation: CSAPSTSGNGELFF.

In its sample, this clonotype was seen a few times. CDR3 nucleotides: TGTGCCAGCAGTCCCTACAGGGATCGGGCTGAAGCTTTCTTT. The encoded protein is CASSPYRDRAEAFF. V usage is TRBV27 and J usage is TRBJ1-1; D is possibly TRBD1 (6 bases). The CDR3 contains 14 residues. Trimming stripped 5 bases from V and 6 bases from J, with 16 bases between. Germline lookup yields CDR1 MNHEY and CDR2 SMNVEV (reference sequence).

Ten or more counts support this clonotype. The chain carries TRBV28 and TRBJ1-6, with unresolved D. The ends were cut back, 0 bases at V and 9 bases at J, with 9 bases in the middle. This CDR3 is built from 14 residues. The germline CDR1 and CDR2 sequences are MDHEN and SYDVKM. In nucleotides, the CDR3 is TGTGCCAGCAGTTTATGGAACCGGGCTTCACCCCTCCACTTT. Protein: CASSLWNRASPLHF.

This clonotype was detected many times. V is TRBV6-5 and J is TRBJ2-7, with D maybe TRBD2 (5 bases). V lost 5 bases to trimming and J lost 6 bases, with 20 bases between them. This CDR3 contains 15 residues. Germline loops: CDR1 MNHEY, CDR2 SVGAGI. CDR3 sequence (DNA): TGTGCCAGCAGTCTCTCGCGGAGGCCTTCGGGCGAGCAGTACTTC. Translated, it gives CASSLSRRPSGEQYF.

This clonotype was seen ten or more times. The rearrangement joins TRBV7-2 to TRBJ2-1; 10 bases line up with TRBD1. Germline lookup yields CDR1 SGHTA and CDR2 FQGNSA. The V segment lost 5 bases and the J segment 4 bases; nucleotides outside the gene matches: 8. CDR3 size: 16 residues. The CDR3 loop reads CASSPGTGESYNEQFF. The CDR3 DNA reads as TGTGCCAGCAGCCCGGGGACAGGGGAGTCATACAATGAGCAGTTCTTC.

This clonotype was seen ten or more times. V is TRBV20-1 and J is TRBJ2-2, with D hard to call. V was cut by 2 bases and J by 6 bases, with 10 bases left in between. In germline, CDR1 is DFQATT, CDR2 SNEGSKA (reference sequence). The CDR3 is made up of 13 amino acids. Here the CDR3 reads CSARNRLAGELFF. The DNA for the CDR3 is TGCAGTGCTAGAAACCGACTTGCCGGGGAGCTGTTTTTT.

This clonotype showed up many times. The V gene is TRBV28, the J gene TRBJ2-7; 8 nucleotides agree with TRBD2. CDR1 and CDR2 (germline): MDHEN, SYDVKM. The CDR3 loop spans 15 amino acids. V gave up 3 bases and J gave up 4 bases; unmatched junction bases: 8. CDR3: CASSFSTGGRYEQYF. CDR3 nucleotide sequence: TGTGCCAGCAGTTTCTCAACGGGAGGGCGATACGAGCAGTACTTC.

Many counts were recorded for this clonotype. This chain links TRBV20-1 with TRBJ1-1; D ambiguous. From germline, CDR1 is DFQATT and CDR2 SNEGSKA (reference sequence). This CDR3 has 12 amino acids. V was shortened by 0 bases and J by 3 bases, with 5 bases between the two germline ends. The CDR3 DNA sequence: TGCAGTGCTAGAGAAGGGTACACTGAAGCTTTCTTT. It translates to CSAREGYTEAFF.

This clonotype was seen ten or more times. The J gene is TRBJ2-3, the V gene TRBV4-3; D unclear. The CDR3 consists of 13 residues. Trimming stripped 2 bases from V and 4 bases from J, with 7 bases between. Germline-derived CDR1 and CDR2 are LGHNA and YSLEER. The CDR3 here is CASSQIYPDTQYF. The DNA for the CDR3 is TGCGCCAGCAGCCAAATATACCCAGATACGCAGTATTTT.

This clonotype showed up many times. This chain uses TRBV24-1 with TRBJ2-2; no definite D call. The V gene lost 5 bases and the J gene lost 4 bases, with 7 bases spanning the gap. This CDR3 contains 13 residues. Germline CDR1 and CDR2: KGHDR and SFDVKD. DNA for the CDR3: TGTGCCACCAGTGTTGGCGTCACCGGGGAGCTGTTTTTT. It specifies CATSVGVTGELFF.

This clonotype has a count of ten or more. This chain links TRBV7-2 with TRBJ2-7; D tentatively fits TRBD1 or TRBD2 (8 bases each). The length of the CDR3 is 16 residues. Germline V gene lookup returns CDR1 SGHTA and CDR2 FQGNSA. The V end lost 2 bases, the J end lost 3 bases, and 17 bases lay between the germline ends. The CDR3 region is CASSLRSGTGDYEQYF. CDR3 nucleotide sequence: TGTGCCAGCAGCTTACGTAGCGGGACAGGTGACTACGAGCAGTACTTC.

This clonotype was found a few times. V is TRBV20-1 and J is TRBJ2-1, with a tentative D call TRBD2 (5 bases). CDR1 and CDR2 from the germline V gene are DFQATT and SNEGSKA (reference sequence). The CDR3 loop spans 15 amino acids. V shed 2 bases and J shed 10 bases, with 21 bases lying between them. The CDR3 DNA sequence: TGCAGTGCTAGAAGTCCCGGGAATACACGCCCCGAGCAGTTCTTC. It specifies CSARSPGNTRPEQFF.

The table lists this clonotype with many counts. V gene TRBV20-1 combines with J gene TRBJ2-2; 11 nucleotides match TRBD2. With V trimmed by 0 bases and J by 0 bases, 12 bases remained unmatched. The CDR3 loop spans 20 amino acids. Germline V gene sequence: CDR1 DFQATT, CDR2 SNEGSKA (reference sequence). CDR3 bases: TGCAGTGCTAGAGATCCTCGGGGACTAGCGGAGGCGGCGAACACCGGGGAGCTGTTTTTT. Protein: CSARDPRGLAEAANTGELFF.

In this sample, this clonotype turned up a few times. A read error is possible here, since a much larger clone lies one base away. V and J are TRBV5-1 and TRBJ1-2, with 9 bases identical to TRBD1. The CDR3 runs to 12 residues. In germline, CDR1 is SGHRS, CDR2 YFSETQ. CDR3 nucleotide sequence: TGCGACAGCACAGACAGGGGGTATGGCTACACCTTC. Amino acid sequence: CDSTDRGYGYTF.

This clonotype was observed at least ten times. This chain joins TRBV7-2 and TRBJ1-2, with no clear D. Germline values: CDR1 SGHTA, CDR2 FQGNSA. Trimming pared 5 bases from V and 2 bases from J, leaving 9 bases between. There are 13 residues in the CDR3. This CDR3 is CASSTYRNYGYTF. The CDR3 coding sequence is TGTGCCAGCAGCACCTACAGAAACTATGGCTACACCTTC.

This clonotype has just a few counts. A single base separates this from a much larger clone, so it may be a read error. The genes are TRBV20-1 and TRBJ2-3; D perhaps matches TRBD2 (5 bases). The CDR3 is 13 residues long. CDR1 is DFQATT, CDR2 SNEGSKA, per germline (reference sequence). The CDR3: CSGRRRLTDKQYF. The CDR3 bases are TGCAGTGGGAGGAGGCGGCTAACAGATAAGCAGTATTTT.

The sample holds many counts of this clonotype. The rearrangement joins TRBV14 to TRBJ2-5; a weak D match, TRBD2 (6 bases). V was pared by 4 bases and J by 4 bases, with 19 bases between. The CDR3 length is 16 residues. Germline CDR1 SGHDN, CDR2 FVKESK. Here the CDR3 reads CASSLSKGRRGETQYF. The DNA for the CDR3 is TGTGCCAGCAGCCTTTCCAAGGGACGGAGGGGAGAGACCCAGTACTTC.

This clonotype was counted many times. This chain joins TRBV20-1 and TRBJ2-3, with D unclear. Trimming left V 0 bases short and J 0 bases short, with 16 bases between. The CDR3 length is 17 residues. Germline V gene sequence: CDR1 DFQATT, CDR2 SNEGSKA (reference sequence). CDR3 sequence reads: CSARDPYYGSSTDTQYF. The CDR3 coding sequence is TGCAGTGCTAGAGATCCGTACTACGGATCTAGCACAGATACGCAGTATTTT.

Many counts were recorded for this clonotype. This chain uses TRBV7-9 with TRBJ1-2; the D gene is possibly TRBD1 (6 bases). The CDR3 extends over 15 amino acids. Germline-derived CDR1 and CDR2 are SEHNR and FQNEAQ (reference sequence). The V and J ends lost 5 bases and 5 bases respectively, with 18 bases between them. CDR3 residues: CASSQGSQGRYGYTF. In nucleotides, the CDR3 is TGTGCCAGCAGCCAAGGTTCCCAGGGGAGATATGGCTACACCTTC.

V is TRBV20-1 and J is TRBJ2-7, with TRBD2 identical over 9 bases. Germline V gene lookup returns CDR1 DFQATT and CDR2 SNEGSKA (reference sequence). This CDR3 region has 18 residues. The ends lost 3 bases at V and 3 bases at J; junction bases unmatched: 18. The CDR3 loop reads CSASSIGGMSGRNYEQYF. DNA of the CDR3: TGCAGTGCTAGTTCTATAGGGGGAATGAGCGGGAGGAACTACGAGCAGTACTTC.

This clonotype appeared many times. The CDR3 sequence is CASSLERELFF. CDR3 nucleotide sequence: TGTGCCAGCAGCCTAGAGCGGGAGCTGTTTTTT. V usage is TRBV7-9 and J usage is TRBJ2-2; no clear D. V dropped 5 bases and J dropped 9 bases, with 7 bases sitting between them. Germline CDR1 and CDR2: SEHNR and FQNEAQ (reference sequence). The CDR3 consists of 11 residues.

This clonotype has ten or more counts. This chain links TRBV7-2 with TRBJ2-1, with TRBD2 matching over 7 bases. Germline V gene sequence: CDR1 SGHTA, CDR2 FQGNSA. V lost 4 bases and J lost 7; bases outside the gene matches: 13. The CDR3 has 16 amino acids. The CDR3 loop is CASSWEGTRGSNEQFF. CDR3 DNA sequence: TGTGCCAGCAGCTGGGAGGGAACTCGCGGGAGTAATGAGCAGTTCTTC.